What follows are 23 T cell receptor beta chains derived from one specimen sequenced in a study of response to subunit inactivated influenza vaccine. TCRdb itself ran the RT-PCR reads through MiXCR, one entry per CDR3 protein. The sample holds around 570,000 distinct CDR3 sequences; about 10% are singletons and the top ten take around 10%. These same records also appear under a second study, on T cells expressing NK-cell markers. That investigation notes: The authors generated TCR beta cDNA through 5'RACE template switching with UMIs.

This material consisted of PBMCs from blood, taken on the day of vaccination. The source of these receptors is a man aged 45-65 years who received an inactivated influenza vaccine.

V usage is TRBV14 and J usage is TRBJ2-1; possibly TRBD2 for D (5 bases). The V gene lost 0 bases and the J gene lost 4 bases, with 13 bases spanning the gap. Germline V gives CDR1 SGHDN, CDR2 FVKESK. The CDR3 covers 16 residues. CDR3 coding DNA: TGTGCCAGCAGCCAAGATCTTTTCACTAGATACAATGAGCAGTTCTTC. Translation gives CASSQDLFTRYNEQFF.

This clonotype was seen ten or more times. The genes are TRBV9 and TRBJ2-1; weak D call: TRBD1 (6 bases). Trimming took 6 bases from V and 1 from J, leaving 11 bases between them. The CDR3 has 14 amino acids. Germline V gene sequence: CDR1 SGDLS, CDR2 YYNGEE. CDR3 nucleotides: TGTGCCAGCACTAGGGGGTCATCCTACAATGAGCAGTTCTTC. It encodes CASTRGSSYNEQFF.

This clonotype was counted only a few times. The junction differs from germline at one of its ends, possibly a read error. This chain connects TRBV5-1 to TRBJ2-1; TRBD2 matches at 8 bases. Germline V CDR1 and CDR2: SGHRS, YFSETQ. This CDR3 has 16 residues. The CDR3 bases are TGCGCCAGCAGCTTGGACGGGAGGGCCTCCAACAATGAGCAGTTCTTC. Protein: CASSLDGRASNNEQFF.

This clonotype has at least ten counts. The chain is built from TRBV12-3 or TRBV12-4 and TRBJ2-3; 8 bases are a match to TRBD2. With V trimmed by 3 bases and J by 5 bases, 4 bases remained unmatched. The CDR3 sequence is 14 residues long. Here the CDR3 DNA reads TGTGCCAGCAGTTTGTCGGGGGGGAAAGATACGCAGTATTTT. Amino acid sequence: CASSLSGGKDTQYF.

The table lists this clonotype with a few counts. This chain connects TRBV2 to TRBJ2-2; TRBD1 matches at 8 bases. The CDR3 contains 16 residues. Germline trimming cut 4 bases from V and 0 bases from J; bases unmatched to any gene: 4. Germline V lookup: CDR1 SNHLY, CDR2 FYNNEI. The CDR3 DNA is TGTGCCAGCAGTGGACCGACAGGGGCGAACACCGGGGAGCTGTTTTTT. Amino acids: CASSGPTGANTGELFF.

This clonotype was counted only a few times. The chain uses TRBV25-1 and TRBJ1-2; D is unclear. The germline CDR1 and CDR2 sequences are MGHDK and SYGVNS. This CDR3 contains 13 residues. The V gene lost 8 bases and the J gene lost 4 bases, with 14 bases spanning the gap. This CDR3 is CASLQGPGYGYTF. CDR3 in DNA: TGTGCCAGCCTACAAGGCCCCGGCTATGGCTACACCTTC.

This rearrangement joins TRBV12-3 or TRBV12-4 to TRBJ1-4; tentative D call: TRBD1 (6 bases). Trimming shortened V by 5 bases and J by 8 bases, and 15 bases separated the two germline ends. CDR3 length: 14 residues. The CDR3 DNA follows: TGTGCCAGCAGTCACAGGGTTCGCCGAGAAAAACTGTTTTTT. Its protein is CASSHRVRREKLFF.

This clonotype has ten or more counts. The CDR3, as DNA: TGTGCCATCAGTGAGTCTACTAGCGGGAGGGGTGAGCAGTTCTTC. Translating gives CAISESTSGRGEQFF. This chain uses TRBV10-3 with TRBJ2-1, with 13 nucleotides matching TRBD2. Germline-derived CDR1 and CDR2 are ENHRY and SYGVKD. With V trimmed by 0 bases and J by 9 bases, 2 bases remained unmatched. The CDR3 totals 15 residues.

In this sample, this clonotype turned up a few times. This sequence joins TRBV5-6 and TRBJ2-1; TRBD2 agrees at 7 bases. CDR3 length: 16 amino acids. Per germline, CDR1 SGHDT and CDR2 YYEEEE. V was clipped by 4 bases and J by 3 bases; unmatched bases: 10. Here the CDR3 reads CASSLASGQYYNEQFF. The CDR3 bases are TGTGCCAGCAGCCTGGCTAGCGGTCAGTACTACAATGAGCAGTTCTTC.

Only a few counts were recorded for this clonotype. V usage is TRBV12-3 or TRBV12-4 and J usage is TRBJ2-7; 10 bases map to TRBD2. This CDR3 spans 16 amino acids. The J segment lost 1 base and the V segment lost 6 bases, leaving 9 bases of the junction unmatched. CDR3 DNA sequence: TGTGCCAGCAGCAAAATAGCGGGAGGCTCTTCCTACGAGCAGTACTTC. This encodes CASSKIAGGSSYEQYF.

J is TRBJ2-3 and V is TRBV29-1; either TRBD1 or TRBD2 may supply D (6 bases each). Germline lookup yields CDR1 SQVTM and CDR2 ANQGSEA. Trimming cost V 0 bases and J 5 bases, with 18 bases left between them. The CDR3 has 16 amino acids. For the CDR3, the DNA is TGCAGCGTTGAAGATATCCCCGGGGGCCTGGGAGATACGCAGTATTTT. Its translation: CSVEDIPGGLGDTQYF.

This clonotype was seen only a few times. The rearrangement links TRBV12-3 or TRBV12-4 to TRBJ1-5, with 7 bases identical to TRBD1. This CDR3 region has 18 residues. J was trimmed by 1 base and V by 0 bases; bases with no gene match: 9. Here the CDR3 reads CASSLAFGTAYSNQPQHF. CDR3 DNA sequence: TGTGCCAGCAGTTTAGCGTTCGGGACAGCTTACAGCAATCAGCCCCAGCATTTT.

This clonotype showed up just a few times. The rearrangement joins TRBV5-6 to TRBJ1-5; maybe TRBD1 (6 bases). V gave up 3 bases and J gave up 5 bases, with 12 bases separating them. Germline values: CDR1 SGHDT, CDR2 YYEEEE. This CDR3 is 14 amino acids long. In nucleotides, the CDR3 is TGTGCCAGCAGCTGGGGTGGGGGCGATCAGCCCCAGCATTTT. This gives the protein CASSWGGGDQPQHF.

This clonotype was observed a handful of times. The chain joins TRBV28 to TRBJ2-7, with D perhaps TRBD1 or TRBD2 (5 bases each). CDR3 length: 12 amino acids. With 6 bases removed from V and 4 bases from J, the gap between germline ends came to 10 bases. CDR1 is MDHEN and CDR2 is SYDVKM in the germline V gene. CDR3 DNA sequence: TGTGCCAGCAGGGGGGACGCTTACGAGCAGTACTTC. This encodes CASRGDAYEQYF.

This clonotype was seen repeatedly, ten times or more. The chain carries TRBV6-2 or TRBV6-3 and TRBJ2-3; 10 nucleotides line up with TRBD2. Germline trimming cut 6 bases from V and 0 bases from J; bases unmatched to any gene: 6. The CDR3 length is 16 residues. The V gene's germline CDR1 is MNHEY and CDR2 SVGEGT. CDR3 region: CASRLIAGGSTDTQYF. CDR3 nucleotide sequence: TGTGCCAGCAGGCTTATAGCGGGAGGAAGCACAGATACGCAGTATTTT.

The V call is TRBV28, the J call TRBJ2-3; D is unclear. Germline V CDR1 and CDR2: MDHEN, SYDVKM. V lost 8 bases and J lost 0, with 15 bases in between. This CDR3 region has 15 residues. The CDR3 nucleotides read TGTGCCAGCTCCTCCTTCCAGGCCAGCACAGATACGCAGTATTTT. Residues: CASSSFQASTDTQYF.

This clonotype occurred a few times. V is TRBV20-1 and J is TRBJ2-7; 7 positions match TRBD1. Germline assignment: CDR1 DFQATT and CDR2 SNEGSKA (reference sequence). This CDR3 comprises 12 residues. V lost 2 bases, J lost 6 bases, and 4 bases stayed unmatched. DNA of the CDR3: TGCAGTGCTAGACAACAGGGGTTCGAGCAGTACTTC. Translating it yields CSARQQGFEQYF.

CDR3 in DNA: TGTGCCAGCAGCTTGAGAAACAGGGGGACGGGGTTAGAGACCCAGTACTTC. Amino acids: CASSLRNRGTGLETQYF. The chain recombines TRBV7-8 with TRBJ2-5; 8 nucleotides agree with TRBD1. This CDR3 region has 17 residues. The germline CDR1 and CDR2 sequences are SGHVS and FQNEAQ. V lost 3 bases, J lost 4 bases, and 13 bases stayed unmatched.

A few counts support this clonotype. The chain is built from TRBV12-3 or TRBV12-4 and TRBJ2-1; TRBD1 is a possible D gene (6 bases). The CDR3 loop spans 15 amino acids. V lost 6 bases and J 9 bases, leaving 21 bases between the germline ends. This CDR3 reads CASRSTGRAVSEQFF. The CDR3, as DNA: TGTGCCAGCAGATCAACAGGGCGGGCCGTCAGTGAGCAGTTCTTC.

The sample holds many counts of this clonotype. The chain recombines TRBV20-1 with TRBJ2-3; D is perhaps TRBD2 (5 bases). There are 13 residues in the CDR3. From germline, CDR1 is DFQATT and CDR2 SNEGSKA (reference sequence). Trimming removed 4 bases at V and 5 bases at J, with 13 bases between. Written as DNA, the CDR3 is TGCAGTGCTAAAAGGGCCCGGGGAGATACGCAGTATTTT. Translation gives CSAKRARGDTQYF.

This clonotype was seen a handful of times. The V gene is TRBV5-1, the J gene TRBJ1-6; D gene uncertain. Germline V lookup: CDR1 SGHRS, CDR2 YFSETQ. V was shortened by 0 bases and J by 13 bases, with 14 bases between the two germline ends. The CDR3 runs to 14 residues. The CDR3 coding sequence is TGCGCCAGCAGCTTGGAGGACCGCGTCGGGCCCCTCCACTTT. It is translated as CASSLEDRVGPLHF. Full variable domain (remainder filled in from reference TRBV5-1 and TRBJ1-6): KAGVTQTPRYLIKTRGQQVTLSCSPISGHRSVSWYQQTPGQGLQFLFEYFSETQRNKGNFPGRFSGRQFSNSRSEMNVSTLELGDSALYLCASSLEDRVGPLHFGNGTRLTVT.

This clonotype occurred many times. The J gene is TRBJ2-2, the V gene TRBV5-1; possibly TRBD1 for D (5 bases). The V and J ends lost 1 base and 0 bases respectively, with 7 bases between them. Germline V gene data show CDR1 as SGHRS and CDR2 as YFSETQ. CDR3 length: 15 residues. The CDR3: CASSLTGSNTGELFF. The CDR3 nucleotides read TGCGCCAGCAGCTTGACAGGATCGAACACCGGGGAGCTGTTTTTT.

CDR3 sequence reads: CASKREGPDEQFF. The CDR3 region has the DNA TGTGCCAGCAAACGGGAGGGCCCCGATGAGCAGTTCTTC. This rearrangement joins TRBV4-2 to TRBJ2-1, with 8 nucleotides matching TRBD2. Germline V gene sequence: CDR1 LGHNA, CDR2 YNFKEQ. There are 13 residues in the CDR3. V lost 7 bases to trimming and J lost 8 bases; unmatched junction nucleotides: 7.